The next 8 T cell receptor beta chains were all read from a single sample in a study of shared T cell receptors in the human thymus. The data were produced by immunoSEQ multiplex PCR, yet TCRdb's version contains in-frame clones alone and is incomplete. This sample carries approximately 490,000 clones, around 82% of them seen once, and the ten largest clones take about 0.013%. These records were also assigned to another study, of human thymus T cells.

The source material was thymocytes. These receptors were collected from a boy in the first two years of life with a congenital heart defect.

This clone has a handful of counts. This chain joins TRBV6-5 and TRBJ2-7; tentative D call: TRBD2 (5 bases). Trimming removed 6 bases at V and 6 bases at J, with 21 bases between. The CDR3 runs to 15 residues. The germline V gene encodes CDR1 MNHEY and CDR2 SVGAGI. The chain's CDR3 is CASRKEAGPLREQYF. The CDR3 coding sequence is TGTGCCAGCAGGAAGGAGGCCGGCCCTCTACGCGAGCAGTACTTC.

The chain is built from TRBV5-4 and TRBJ1-3; a weak D match, TRBD1 (5 bases). The CDR3 runs to 15 residues. V shed 0 bases and J shed 4 bases, with 11 bases lying between them. The germline CDR1 and CDR2 sequences are SGHNT and YYREEE (reference sequence). The CDR3 DNA reads as TGTGCCAGCAGCTTGGAGGGGCTACCAGGAAACACCATATATTTT. Amino acids: CASSLEGLPGNTIYF.

V and J are TRBV5-6 and TRBJ2-7; D is perhaps TRBD1 (5 bases). V lost 3 bases and J 2 bases, leaving 12 bases between the germline ends. Germline CDR1 SGHDT, CDR2 YYEEEE. The CDR3 is 14 residues long. The CDR3 region has the DNA TGTGCCAGCAGCTGGGGCCCGAGGACCTACGAGCAGTACTTC. Translation gives CASSWGPRTYEQYF.

This chain uses TRBV7-9 with TRBJ1-2; D uncertain. This CDR3 is 15 amino acids long. CDR1 is SEHNR and CDR2 is FQNEAQ in the germline V gene (reference sequence). Trimming left V 3 bases short and J 2 bases short, with 13 bases between. Here the CDR3 reads CASSLLEGRNYGYTF. CDR3 nucleotide sequence: TGTGCCAGCAGCTTGCTAGAGGGCCGAAACTATGGCTACACCTTC.

This clone was picked up one time. This chain links TRBV15 with TRBJ2-7; D is uncertain. The V gene's germline CDR1 is LNHNV and CDR2 YYDKDF (reference sequence). This CDR3 region has 14 residues. Trimming removed 1 base at V and 6 bases at J, with 13 bases between. CDR3 amino acids: CATSRGNSLCEQYF. As DNA, the CDR3 is TGTGCCACCAGCAGAGGAAACAGCCTTTGCGAGCAGTACTTC.

The V and J genes are TRBV27 and TRBJ1-1, with 10 nucleotides matching TRBD1. CDR3 size: 14 residues. Germline CDR1 and CDR2: MNHEY and SMNVEV (reference sequence). V lost 4 bases to trimming and J lost 4 bases; unmatched junction nucleotides: 3. Here the CDR3 DNA reads TGTGCCAGCAGTTCGGACAGGGGGGGCACTGAAGCTTTCTTT. Its translation is CASSSDRGGTEAFF.

This rearrangement joins TRBV23-1 to TRBJ2-7; 10 bases are a match to TRBD1. TRBV23-1 is known as an ORF, though its function is uncertain. This CDR3 comprises 15 residues. V trimming: 3 bases; J trimming: 4 bases; junction bases outside the gene matches: 6. The CDR3 reads CASSHDRGQIYEQYF. CDR3 bases: TGCGCCAGCAGTCATGACAGGGGGCAGATATACGAGCAGTACTTC.

Concerning this clone: The sample carries other DNA sequences with the same CDR3. The chain recombines TRBV20-1 with TRBJ2-1; tentatively, D is TRBD2 (6 bases). CDR1 and CDR2 (germline): DFQATT, SNEGSKA (reference sequence). The CDR3 is made up of 11 amino acids. V lost 6 bases and J 9 bases, leaving 12 bases between the germline ends. CDR3 coding DNA: TGCAGTGCGAGGGACTCGTCTGAGCAGTTCTTC. Translated, it gives CSARDSSEQFF.